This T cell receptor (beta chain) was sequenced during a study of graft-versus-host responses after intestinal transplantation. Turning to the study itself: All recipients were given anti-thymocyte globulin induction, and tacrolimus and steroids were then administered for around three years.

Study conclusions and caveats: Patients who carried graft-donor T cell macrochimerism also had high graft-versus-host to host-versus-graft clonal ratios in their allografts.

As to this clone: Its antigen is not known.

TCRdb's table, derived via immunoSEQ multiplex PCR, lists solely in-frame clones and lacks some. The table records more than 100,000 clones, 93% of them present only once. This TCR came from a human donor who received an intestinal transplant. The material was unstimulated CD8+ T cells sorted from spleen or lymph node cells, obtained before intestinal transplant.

As DNA, the CDR3 is TGTGCCAGCAGCTCAGGTCCCCGGGACAGGGAAAATGGCTACACCTTC. Amino acids: CASSSGPRDRENGYTF. The J gene is TRBJ1-2, the V gene TRBV7-8; 9 bases match TRBD1. This CDR3 contains 16 residues. V lost 4 bases to trimming and J lost 6 bases; unmatched junction nucleotides: 12. The V gene's germline CDR1 is SGHVS and CDR2 FQNEAQ.